The 8 T cell receptor beta chains in this list originate from one sample, sequenced in a study of blood T cell repertoires in COVID-19. Some clones are missing from TCRdb's copy, which holds only in-frame ones; the method was immunoSEQ multiplex PCR. In the table there are approximately 300,000 clones, around 83% of which are singletons. The specimen was peripheral blood. Every receptor here comes from a woman between 45 and 60 years old with acute or convalescent COVID-19.

The chain uses TRBV13 and TRBJ2-2, with 10 bases aligning to TRBD2. CDR1 PRHDT and CDR2 FYEKMQ come from the germline V gene (reference sequence). V lost 2 bases, J lost 5 bases, and 2 bases stayed unmatched. The CDR3 length is 15 residues. CDR3 DNA: TGTGCCAGCAGCTTACTAGCGGGGGCGACCGGGGAGCTGTTTTTT. This sequence encodes CASSLLAGATGELFF.

The genes are TRBV6-2 or TRBV6-3 and TRBJ2-7; TRBD2 matches at 7 bases. V shed 2 bases, J shed 4 bases, and the junction held 5 bases outside the gene matches. The CDR3 has 14 residues. Germline CDR1 MNHEY, CDR2 SVGEGT. The CDR3 loop is CASSYGRVQYEQYF. In DNA, the CDR3 is TGTGCCAGCAGTTACGGGAGGGTTCAGTACGAGCAGTACTTC.

This chain links TRBV19 with TRBJ1-2; D might be TRBD1 (5 bases). The V end lost 4 bases, the J end lost 0 bases, and 15 bases lay between the germline ends. The CDR3 covers 16 residues. From germline, CDR1 is LNHDA and CDR2 SQIVND (reference sequence). The CDR3 DNA follows: TGTGCCAGTAGTACTAGAGTGGACACGTCTAACTATGGCTACACCTTC. Translating gives CASSTRVDTSNYGYTF.

The chain is built from TRBV5-6 and TRBJ2-3; 8 nucleotides agree with TRBD1. The germline CDR1 and CDR2 sequences are SGHDT and YYEEEE. The CDR3 covers 17 residues. After removal of 2 bases from V and 2 bases from J, the junction contained 10 bases not matched to a gene. The CDR3 DNA reads TGTGCCAGCAGCTTTTTCGGACAGGGCCTCACCACAGATACGCAGTATTTT. Protein product: CASSFFGQGLTTDTQYF. The variable domain in full, with the rest retrieved from reference TRBV5-6 and TRBJ2-3, is DAGVTQSPTHLIKTRGQQVTLRCSPKSGHDTVSWYQQALGQGPQFIFQYYEEEERQRGNFPDRFSGHQFPNYSSELNVNALLLGDSALYLCASSFFGQGLTTDTQYFGPGTRLTVL.

V usage is TRBV30 and J usage is TRBJ1-4, with a weak D call TRBD1 (6 bases). The germline V and J ends were trimmed by 4 bases and 7 bases, with 16 bases remaining between them. The V gene's germline CDR1 is GTSNPN and CDR2 SVGIG (reference sequence). This CDR3 contains 14 residues. In nucleotides, the CDR3 is TGTGCCTGGACTTCAGGGGTTGCGGGTGAAAAACTGTTTTTT. It translates to CAWTSGVAGEKLFF.

The chain joins TRBV6-6 to TRBJ2-7; TRBD1 is a possible D gene (7 bases). Trimming stripped 2 bases from V and 6 bases from J, with 20 bases between. The CDR3 has 16 amino acids. Germline V gene lookup returns CDR1 MNHNY and CDR2 SVGAGI (reference sequence). The DNA for the CDR3 is TGTGCCAGCAGTTACCAGGGGGGCACCTTTACTCTCGAGCAGTACTTC. Translated: CASSYQGGTFTLEQYF.

A word on this clone: At one end the junction does not follow the germline gene, possibly because of a read error. The chain carries TRBV14 and TRBJ1-4; D is possibly TRBD1 (5 bases). Germline V gene data show CDR1 as SGHDN and CDR2 as FVKESK. The CDR3 is 13 residues long. CDR3 sequence reads: CASSQDPRGLRLF. CDR3 in DNA: TGTGCCAGCAGCCAAGATCCAAGGGGCTTAAGGCTTTTT.

The genes are TRBV6-5 and TRBJ2-6; TRBD1 aligns across 7 bases. Germline lookup yields CDR1 MNHEY and CDR2 SVGAGI. The V and J ends lost 6 bases and 0 bases, in that order; junction bases with no gene match: 2. The CDR3 loop spans 15 amino acids. The CDR3 region has the DNA TGTGCCAGCAGATGGGACAGCTCTGGGGCCAACGTCCTGACTTTC. Translation: CASRWDSSGANVLTF.